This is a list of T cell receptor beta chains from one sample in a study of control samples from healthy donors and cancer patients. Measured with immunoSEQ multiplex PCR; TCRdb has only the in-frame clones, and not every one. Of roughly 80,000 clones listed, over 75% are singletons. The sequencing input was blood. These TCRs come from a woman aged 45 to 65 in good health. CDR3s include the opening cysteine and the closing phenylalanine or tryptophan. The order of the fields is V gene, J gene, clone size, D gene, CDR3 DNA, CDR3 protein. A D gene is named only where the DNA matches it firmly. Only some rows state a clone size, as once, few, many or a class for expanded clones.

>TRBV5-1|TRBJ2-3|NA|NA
TGCGCCAGCAGCTTGAACCTAGCCACAGATACGCAGTATTTT
CASSLNLATDTQYF
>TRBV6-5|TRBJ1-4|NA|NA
TGTGCCAGCAGTTCTTGGGGGCTTAATGAAAAACTGTTTTTT
CASSSWGLNEKLFF
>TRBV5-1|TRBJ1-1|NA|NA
TGCGCCAGCAGCCGTCGGACGGAGAACACTGAAGCTTTCTTT
CASSRRTENTEAFF
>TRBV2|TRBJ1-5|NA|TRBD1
TGTGCCAGCAAAACAGGGGGTATCCAGCCCCAGCATTTT
CASKTGGIQPQHF
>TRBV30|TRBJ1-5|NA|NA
TGTGCCTGGAGTCCGAGGGTAGGTCAGCCCCAGCATTTT
CAWSPRVGQPQHF
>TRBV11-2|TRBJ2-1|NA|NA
TGTGCCAGCAGCTTAGTCGGGGGTGAGCAGTTCTTC
CASSLVGGEQFF
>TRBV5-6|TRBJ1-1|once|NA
TGTGCCAGCAGCTCGGGACGCTCGAACACTGAAGCTTTCTTT
CASSSGRSNTEAFF
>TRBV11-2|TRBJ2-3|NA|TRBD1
TGTGCCAGCAGCCGTGGACAGGGGGCGCCTGGGTCTTCCACAGATACGCAGTATTTT
CASSRGQGAPGSSTDTQYF
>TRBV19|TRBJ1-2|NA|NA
TGTGCCAGTAGTATTGTGGAAGGGACCTATGGCTACACCTTC
CASSIVEGTYGYTF
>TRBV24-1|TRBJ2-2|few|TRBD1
TGTGCCACCGCCGAGACAGGGACCGGGGAGCTGTTTTTT
CATAETGTGELFF
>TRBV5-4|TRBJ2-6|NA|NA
TGTGCCAGCAGCTCAACGACAGTAGGCACCAACGTCCTGACTTTC
CASSSTTVGTNVLTF
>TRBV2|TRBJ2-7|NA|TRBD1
TGTGCCAGCAGTGGGGACAGGAAAATCTACGAGCAGTACTTC
CASSGDRKIYEQYF
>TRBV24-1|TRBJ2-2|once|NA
TGTGCCACCAGTGATAGCAATCGGTTGGAGCTGTTTTTT
CATSDSNRLELFF
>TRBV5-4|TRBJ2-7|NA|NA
TGTGCCAGCAGCTTGAAGCCAGGGGATAGGTACGAGCAGTACTTC
CASSLKPGDRYEQYF
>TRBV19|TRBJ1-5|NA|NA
TGTGCCAGTAGAGGGACGTCCTACCAGCCCCAGCATTTT
CASRGTSYQPQHF
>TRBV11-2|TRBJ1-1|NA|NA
TGTGCCAGCAGCTTAGATCGGGCAGGGGCCGAAGCTTTCTTT
CASSLDRAGAEAFF
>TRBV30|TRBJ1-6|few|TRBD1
TGTGCCTGGAGCGAGACAGGGTTATCACCCCTCCACTTT
CAWSETGLSPLHF
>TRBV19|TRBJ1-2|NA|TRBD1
TGTGCCAGTGGAACGGGACAGGGGGAGAGCTACACCTTC
CASGTGQGESYTF
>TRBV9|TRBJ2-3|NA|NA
TGTGCCAGCAGCCCCCCGCCGGGGGGCCGCACAGATACGCAGTATTTT
CASSPPPGGRTDTQYF
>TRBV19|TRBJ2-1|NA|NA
TGTGCCAGTAGTATAGTCGCAGGGGTCTACTACAATGAGCAGTTCTTC
CASSIVAGVYYNEQFF
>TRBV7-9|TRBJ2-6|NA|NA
TGTGCCAGCAGCTTTGTCGGTGGGGCCAACGTCCTGACTTTC
CASSFVGGANVLTF
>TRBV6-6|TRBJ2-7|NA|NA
TGTGCCAGCAGGCGGACAGCGTCTTCCTACGAGCAGTACTTC
CASRRTASSYEQYF
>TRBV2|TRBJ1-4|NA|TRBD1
TGTGCCAGCAAAGTGGATGGGACAGGGGAAAAACTGTTTTTT
CASKVDGTGEKLFF
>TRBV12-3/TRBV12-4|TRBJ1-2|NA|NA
TGTGCCAGCAGTTTAACAACTAACTATGGCTACACCTTC
CASSLTTNYGYTF
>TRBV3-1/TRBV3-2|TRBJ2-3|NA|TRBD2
TGTGCCAGCGGACTAGCGGGGCCAGATACGCAGTATTTT
CASGLAGPDTQYF
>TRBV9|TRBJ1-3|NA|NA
TGTGCCAGCAGCCAACAACAGGAGTTCTCTGGAAACACCATATATTTT
CASSQQQEFSGNTIYF
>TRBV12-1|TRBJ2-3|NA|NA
TGTGCCAGCAGCTTTGCGGACCAGCGGGGGGGCTCGTTGAGCACAGATACGCAGTATTTT
CASSFADQRGGSLSTDTQYF
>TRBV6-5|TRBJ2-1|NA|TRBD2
TGTGCCAGCAGTTACTCGCGTACTAGCGGGGACAATGAGCAGTTCTTC
CASSYSRTSGDNEQFF
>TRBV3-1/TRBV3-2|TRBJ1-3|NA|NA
TGTGCCAGCAGCCAACTTCAGGGCGTATCTGGAAACACCATATATTTT
CASSQLQGVSGNTIYF
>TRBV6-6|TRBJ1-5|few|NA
TGTGCCAGCAGTTACTCGAACACAGGGAGCAATCAGCCCCAGCATTTT
CASSYSNTGSNQPQHF
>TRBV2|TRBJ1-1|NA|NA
TGTGCCAGCAGTGTCAGTACAGGGCTAGCGTGGGCTTTCTTT
CASSVSTGLAWAFF
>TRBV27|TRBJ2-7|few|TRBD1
TGTGCCAGCAGTCCATCCGGGACAGGATGGTACGAGCAGTACTTC
CASSPSGTGWYEQYF
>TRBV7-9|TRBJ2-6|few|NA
TGTGTTCCAGTCTCTGGGGCCAACGTCCTGACTTTC
CVPVSGANVLTF
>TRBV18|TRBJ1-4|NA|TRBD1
TGTGCCAGCTCTCCGGGGACAGGGGAAAAACTGTTTTTT
CASSPGTGEKLFF
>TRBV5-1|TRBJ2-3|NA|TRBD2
TGCGCCAGCGGGCTCGGGACTAGCGGGGGGCTGGGGGCAGATACGCAGTATTTT
CASGLGTSGGLGADTQYF
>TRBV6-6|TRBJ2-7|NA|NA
TGTGCCAGCAGTGGGTCTAGCGTGAGCTCCTACGAGCAGTACTTC
CASSGSSVSSYEQYF
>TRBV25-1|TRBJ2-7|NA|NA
TGTGCCAGCAGTGAAACCGGGAGCTCCTACGAGCAGTACTTC
CASSETGSSYEQYF
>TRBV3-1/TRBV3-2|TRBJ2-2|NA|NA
TGTGCCAGCAGCCAAGTGCGGGCCGGGGAGCTGTTTTTT
CASSQVRAGELFF
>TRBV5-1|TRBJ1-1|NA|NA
TGCGCCAGCAGCCCCTGGACCCAGATAGGCACTGAAGCTTTCTTT
CASSPWTQIGTEAFF
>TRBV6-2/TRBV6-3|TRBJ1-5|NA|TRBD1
TGTGCCAGCAGTTTTACAGCGACAGGGATCGGGCAGCCCCAGCATTTT
CASSFTATGIGQPQHF
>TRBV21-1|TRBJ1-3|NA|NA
TGTGCCAGCAGCCAACCCAACCGGGACAGCCATGGAAACACCATATATTTT
CASSQPNRDSHGNTIYF
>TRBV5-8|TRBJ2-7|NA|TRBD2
TGTGCCAGCAGCTATCACGGGGGGGAGCAGTACTTC
CASSYHGGEQYF
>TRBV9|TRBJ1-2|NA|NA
TGTGCCAGCACCGTACCAGGGAGGAGTGGCTACACCTTC
CASTVPGRSGYTF
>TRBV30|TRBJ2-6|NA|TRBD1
TGTGCCTGGAGCATGACAGGGCTCTCTGGGGCCAACGTCCTGACTTTC
CAWSMTGLSGANVLTF
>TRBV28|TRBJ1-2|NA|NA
TGTGCCAGCAGTTCTTCAGGGGTGGGTGGCTACACCTTC
CASSSSGVGGYTF
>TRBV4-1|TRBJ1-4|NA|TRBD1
TGCGCCAGCAGCCAAATGCCCCAGGGGGCGGGGGAAAAACTGTTTTTT
CASSQMPQGAGEKLFF
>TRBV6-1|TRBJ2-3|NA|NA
TGTGCCAGCAGTGATATGATAACCAGGGTTATGGTTTCAGATACGCAGTATTTT
CASSDMITRVMVSDTQYF
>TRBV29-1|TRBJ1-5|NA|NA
TGCAGCGCCGAATTAGGCGTCACAGGGCAGCCCCAGCATTTT
CSAELGVTGQPQHF
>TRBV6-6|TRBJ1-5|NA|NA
TGTGCCAGCAGTTATCGGGGGGAGAGACAGCCCCAGCATTTT
CASSYRGERQPQHF
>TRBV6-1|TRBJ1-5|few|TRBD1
TGTGCCAGCAGCGAAGAAGGGGGCGATAATCAGCCCCAGCATTTT
CASSEEGGDNQPQHF
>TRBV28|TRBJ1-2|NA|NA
TGTGCCAGCAGTTTACCGACGTACTGGGTCTACACCTTC
CASSLPTYWVYTF
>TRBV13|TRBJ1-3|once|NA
TGTGCCAGCAAGAAGGTTGACTCTGGAAACACCATATATTTT
CASKKVDSGNTIYF